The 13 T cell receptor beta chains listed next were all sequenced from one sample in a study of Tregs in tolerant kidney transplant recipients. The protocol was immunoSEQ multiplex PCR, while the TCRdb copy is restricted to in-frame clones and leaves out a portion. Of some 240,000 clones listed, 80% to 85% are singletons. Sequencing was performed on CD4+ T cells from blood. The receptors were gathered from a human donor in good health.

DNA of the CDR3: TGTGCCATCAGTGAGTCTTTGTATGGCTACACCTTC. Amino acid sequence: CAISESLYGYTF. The J gene is TRBJ1-2, the V gene TRBV10-3; D unresolved. The germline V and J ends were trimmed by 0 bases and 5 bases, with 4 bases remaining between them. The germline V gene has CDR1 ENHRY and CDR2 SYGVKD. The CDR3 spans 12 residues.

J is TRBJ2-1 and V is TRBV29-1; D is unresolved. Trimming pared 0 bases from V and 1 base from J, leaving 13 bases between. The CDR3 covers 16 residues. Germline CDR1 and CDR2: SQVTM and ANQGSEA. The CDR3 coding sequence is TGCAGCGTTGAAGAACGTCGCGCTCCGTCCTACAATGAGCAGTTCTTC. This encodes CSVEERRAPSYNEQFF.

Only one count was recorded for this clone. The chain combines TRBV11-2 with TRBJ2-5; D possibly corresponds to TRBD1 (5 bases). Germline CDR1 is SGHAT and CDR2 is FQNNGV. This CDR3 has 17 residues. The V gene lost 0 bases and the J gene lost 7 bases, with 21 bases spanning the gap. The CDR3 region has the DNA TGTGCCAGCAGCTTAGAAACAGGCCCAACATCAATAGGGACCCAGTACTTC. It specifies CASSLETGPTSIGTQYF.

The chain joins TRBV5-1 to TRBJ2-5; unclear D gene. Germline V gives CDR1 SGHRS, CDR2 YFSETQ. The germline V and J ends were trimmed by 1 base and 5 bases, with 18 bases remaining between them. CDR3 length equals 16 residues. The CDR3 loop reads CASSLMPGTAMETQYF. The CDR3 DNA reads TGCGCCAGCAGCTTGATGCCAGGAACGGCTATGGAGACCCAGTACTTC.

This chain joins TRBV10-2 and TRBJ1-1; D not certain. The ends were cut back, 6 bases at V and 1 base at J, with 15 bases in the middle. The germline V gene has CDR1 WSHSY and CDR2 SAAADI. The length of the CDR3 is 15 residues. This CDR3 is CASSDRGRKNTEAFF. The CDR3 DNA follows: TGCGCCAGCAGCGATCGCGGACGGAAGAACACTGAAGCTTTCTTT.

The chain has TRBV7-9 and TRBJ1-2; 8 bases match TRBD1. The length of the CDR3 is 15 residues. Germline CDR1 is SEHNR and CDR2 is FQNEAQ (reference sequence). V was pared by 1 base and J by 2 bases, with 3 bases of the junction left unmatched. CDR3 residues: CASSLGQGNNYGYTF. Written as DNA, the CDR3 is TGTGCCAGCAGCTTAGGACAGGGGAACAACTATGGCTACACCTTC.

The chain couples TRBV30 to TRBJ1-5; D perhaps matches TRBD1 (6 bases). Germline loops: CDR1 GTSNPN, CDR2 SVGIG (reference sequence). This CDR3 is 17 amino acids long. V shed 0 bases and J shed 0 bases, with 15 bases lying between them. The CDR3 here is CAWSVIGQSDSNQPQHF. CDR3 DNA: TGTGCCTGGAGTGTGATAGGACAGTCTGATAGCAATCAGCCCCAGCATTTT.

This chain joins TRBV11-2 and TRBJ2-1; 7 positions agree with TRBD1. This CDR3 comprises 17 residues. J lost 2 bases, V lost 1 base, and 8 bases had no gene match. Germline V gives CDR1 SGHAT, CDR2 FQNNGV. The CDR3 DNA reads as TGTGCCAGCAGCTTAGCCCCCCGACAGGGTCCCTACAATGAGCAGTTCTTC. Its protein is CASSLAPRQGPYNEQFF.

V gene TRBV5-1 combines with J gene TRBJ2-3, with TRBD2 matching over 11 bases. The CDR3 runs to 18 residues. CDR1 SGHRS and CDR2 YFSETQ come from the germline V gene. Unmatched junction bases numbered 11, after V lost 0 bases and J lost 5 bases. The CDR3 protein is CASSLGTLAGGEGDTQYF. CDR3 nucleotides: TGCGCCAGCAGCTTGGGGACGCTAGCGGGGGGAGAAGGAGATACGCAGTATTTT.

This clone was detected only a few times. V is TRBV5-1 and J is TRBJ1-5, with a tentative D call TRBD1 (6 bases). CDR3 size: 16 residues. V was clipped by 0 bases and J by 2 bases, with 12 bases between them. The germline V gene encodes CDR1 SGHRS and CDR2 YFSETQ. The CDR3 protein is CASSLVPGARNQPQHF. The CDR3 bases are TGCGCCAGCAGCTTGGTGCCAGGGGCACGCAATCAGCCCCAGCATTTT.

CDR3 region: CASSLATGRNGYTF. The CDR3 DNA reads as TGCGCCAGCAGCTTGGCGACAGGGCGCAATGGCTACACCTTC. The chain has TRBV5-1 and TRBJ1-2, with TRBD1 matching over 7 bases. V lost 0 bases, J lost 6 bases, and 5 bases stayed unmatched. The CDR3 length is 14 residues. Germline loops: CDR1 SGHRS, CDR2 YFSETQ.

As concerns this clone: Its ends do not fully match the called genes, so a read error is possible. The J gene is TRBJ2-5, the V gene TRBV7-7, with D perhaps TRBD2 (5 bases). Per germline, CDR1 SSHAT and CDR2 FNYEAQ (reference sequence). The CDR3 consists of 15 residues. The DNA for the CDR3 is TGTGCTAGCAGCTTAGCGTCCGGAGAACAAGAGACCCAGTACTTC. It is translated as CASSLASGEQETQYF.

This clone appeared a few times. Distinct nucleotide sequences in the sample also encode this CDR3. CDR3 nucleotide sequence: TGTGCCAGCAGCTTAGGGCAGAACAATGAGCAGTTCTTC. This codes for CASSLGQNNEQFF. The V and J genes are TRBV7-9 and TRBJ2-1; D uncertain. Per germline, CDR1 SEHNR and CDR2 FQNEAQ (reference sequence). Deletions cut 1 base from V and 5 bases from J, with 6 bases between. The CDR3 length is 13 residues.